This TCR beta chain was captured by sequencing in a study of naive and memory T cell subsets (dated by TCRdb to 2015 to 2018). For context, the study as a whole: In the figure summarizing the skin biopsy and whole blood samples, some 10 blood donors, 7 tuberculin skin test biopsies and 3 saline control biopsies were reported. PCR2 was typically run as a SYBR Green qPCR and stopped at a set threshold, although low-input samples could use end-point PCR of five to six cycles instead.

The CDR3 spans 15 residues, from the cysteine through the phenylalanine. Only the CDR3 part of the read is kept: 45 bases, read in frame from the first base. CDR1 and CDR2 are drawn from the germline V gene: SGHRS, YFSETQ. The trim is 7 bases for V and 0 bases for J, with a gap of 17 bases between the germline ends. Study-wide conclusions, independent of this receptor: The RNA-based method was acknowledged to be potentially sensitive to changes in TCR transcripts with T cell activation and differentiation.

The library relied on 5' RACE. The ligated cDNA was amplified in four rounds of PCR with nested alpha and beta constant region primers together with the SP2 primer. TCR RNA was reverse transcribed with SuperScript IV using alpha and beta constant region primers for the blood and skin samples. An oligonucleotide carrying the Illumina SP2 primer and a UMI was ligated to the cDNA 3' end using T4 RNA ligase 1. The 12-nucleotide UMI was composed of two random hexamers separated by an eight-base spacer, which was included to prevent hairpin formation. From the second PCR onward, TCR alpha and beta chain libraries were processed separately, and dual indexing was applied for multiplexing. After pooling, the indexed libraries were analyzed by capillary electrophoresis and sequenced on either an Illumina MiSeq or NextSeq. Libraries were spiked with PhiX DNA at roughly 5-7.5% so that base diversity was increased and cluster recognition was improved. In the original analysis: UMIs were extracted from read 2 by Demultiplexor and combined with the TCR sequence from read 1, and reads were split according to sample indices. Decombinator identified V and J genes and V-J junctions, assigning each TCR a five-part identifier including V and J deletions. Collapsinator used UMIs to correct sequencing errors and PCR amplification heterogeneity, producing a UMI-based abundance for each TCR. CDR3Translator turned identifiers into nucleotide sequence, translated that sequence into amino acids, and pulled out CDR3 regions based on terminal motifs. Error-corrected counts of alpha and beta TCRs from blood and skin were compared after being normalized to the amount of input RNA. TCRdb trimmed public reads at Q25 via fastp, called clones via MiXCR and kept in-frame beta chains. A single entry per CDR3 protein holds the most common genes and DNA from its merged rows. TCRdb, not the authors, supplied the V and J calls. This sample is represented by tens of thousands of distinct CDR3 sequences; approximately 7.2% of them were singletons. The ten largest clones represent 8% to 10% of the sample.

This clonotype was seen more than once but under ten times. Its cognate antigen has yet to be identified. There are no base qualities to consult, and no much larger clone falls within one base. Using 3' ligation of a UMI-containing oligonucleotide to TCR cDNA, the study laid out a robust and sensitive protocol to amplify, sequence and analyze TCRs. For whole blood analysis, 2 to 2.5 ml of peripheral blood was drawn from adult healthy volunteers into Tempus tubes, and RNA was extracted according to the manufacturer's instructions. Total RNA was used without cell sorting and was treated with RQ1 DNase before reverse transcription, with a target input of roughly 1 to 1000 ng. Libraries were prepared from skin biopsies and whole blood so that pipeline robustness could be tested in samples in which T cells form a minority population.

The receptor's source is a male donor in good health. Recombination linked TRBV5-1 to TRBJ2-7; a tentative D match to TRBD2 spans 6 bases. The DNA is TGCGCCAGCGATTCCGGGACGGGAGACTCCTACGAGCAGTACTTC. Translated, it reads CASDSGTGDSYEQYF. With the rest looked up from the reference TRBV5-1 and TRBJ2-7 genes rather than sequenced, the full variable domain is KAGVTQTPRYLIKTRGQQVTLSCSPISGHRSVSWYQQTPGQGLQFLFEYFSETQRNKGNFPGRFSGRQFSNSRSEMNVSTLELGDSALYLCASDSGTGDSYEQYFGPGTRLTVT.